This entry describes one T cell receptor beta chain. What it binds is unknown. This sample was taken from a study of cytomegalovirus exposure and HLA in healthy donors. Study results and caveats: Clonal expansion, a later analysis showed, was greater in HLA-associated TCR beta chains than in equally common others.

The study ran its PCR with 60 Vbeta and 13 Jbeta primers. The table came from immunoSEQ multiplex PCR; TCRdb's copy has only in-frame clones and leaves some out. There are fewer than 250,000 clones in the sample; about 80% occur only once, and less than 2% lies in the top ten. The V gene's germline CDR1 is SGHNT and CDR2 YYREEE (reference sequence). V lost 6 bases to trimming and J lost 7 bases, with 19 bases between them. This CDR3 has 14 amino acids. This clonotype was sampled from a male donor in good health and CMV-seronegative. The sample comprised PBMCs. This chain connects TRBV5-4 to TRBJ1-2, with D hard to call. CDR3 DNA sequence: TGTGCCAGCATGGACGGGGAGGGAACGGTTGGCTACACCTTC. The encoded protein is CASMDGEGTVGYTF. Together with reference TRBV5-4 and TRBJ1-2, the CDR3 gives the full variable domain: ETGVTQSPTHLIKTRGQQVTLRCSSQSGHNTVSWYQQALGQGPQFIFQYYREEENGRGNFPPRFSGLQFPNYSSELNVNALELDDSALYLCASMDGEGTVGYTFGSGTRLTVV.